A selection of T cell receptor beta chains follows, all from one sample in a study of PD-1 blockade in classical Hodgkin lymphoma. Assay: immunoSEQ multiplex PCR; the TCRdb copy retains only in-frame clones and omits some. The table has approximately 18,000 clones, approximately 68% seen once. Sample: peripheral blood mononuclear cells (PBMCs), taken before the second cycle of nivolumab. These receptors were obtained from a human donor with classical Hodgkin lymphoma. Both conserved end residues are part of each CDR3. D genes are given only for firm matches. The size field is filled for only some rows; it gives once, few, many or a size class.

TRBV6-6	NA	TRBD1	TRBJ1-5	TGTGCCAGCAGCTATGCCGGGACAGGGGGGCAGCCCCAGCATTTT	CASSYAGTGGQPQHF
TRBV28	NA	NA	TRBJ1-2	TGTGCCAGCAGTTTTTCTCCCGGGGCCCAAAACTATGGCTACACCTTC	CASSFSPGAQNYGYTF
TRBV29-1	NA	NA	TRBJ2-1	TGCAGCGTTGCTCGGTCGGCCCGAGGTGAGCAGTTCTTC	CSVARSARGEQFF
TRBV11-2	medium-sized	NA	TRBJ2-3	TGTGCCAGCAGCCCTAACGGACAAACACGCACAGATACGCAGTATTTT	CASSPNGQTRTDTQYF
TRBV4-1	NA	NA	TRBJ1-2	TGCGCCAGCAGCCAGCAGATAGAATCGGGCGGCTACACCTTC	CASSQQIESGGYTF
TRBV27	few	NA	TRBJ2-7	TGTGCCAGCAGTTTATCGGGGGAGGCGGCCAACGAGCAGTACTTC	CASSLSGEAANEQYF
TRBV10-3	NA	TRBD2	TRBJ2-2	TGTGCCATCAGGGGACTAGCGGGAATCACCGGGGAGCTGTTTTTT	CAIRGLAGITGELFF
TRBV30	once	NA	TRBJ2-5	TGTGCCTGGAGTGGCCGCTTCGGGGCCCAGTACTTC	CAWSGRFGAQYF
TRBV2	NA	TRBD2	TRBJ2-5	TGTGCCAGCAGTGAACCGGGACTAGCGGTCCAAGAGACCCAGTACTTC	CASSEPGLAVQETQYF
TRBV5-8	few	NA	TRBJ1-5	TGTGCCAGCAGCTTGGTTTTCGGGGGTGGACAGCCCCAGCATTTT	CASSLVFGGGQPQHF
TRBV5-1	NA	TRBD2	TRBJ2-7	TGCGCCAGCAGCCGGGGAGGAGAGGGAGGGCCAGAGCAGTACTTC	CASSRGGEGGPEQYF
TRBV4-1	NA	TRBD2	TRBJ2-7	TGCGCCAGCAGCCAAGATTCAACTAGCGGGACCTACGAGCAGTACTTC	CASSQDSTSGTYEQYF
TRBV11-2	NA	TRBD1	TRBJ2-4	TGTGCCAGCAGCTTCCCACCGGACAGGGTAGTCATTCAGTACTTC	CASSFPPDRVVIQYF
TRBV6-5	NA	NA	TRBJ2-3	TGTGCCAGCAGTTACGGGGGGAAGAACCCCACAGATACGCAGTATTTT	CASSYGGKNPTDTQYF
TRBV6-5	NA	TRBD1	TRBJ2-1	TGTGCCAGCAGTAGGGACAGTCGGGTCCCTAGTGGGCAGTTCTTC	CASSRDSRVPSGQFF
TRBV7-6	NA	NA	TRBJ2-6	TGTGCCAGCAGCCCCCGGAGTGGCTCTGGGGCCAACGTCCTGACTTTC	CASSPRSGSGANVLTF
TRBV18	NA	NA	TRBJ2-5	TGTGCCAGCTCACCAAGCTTACAAGAGACCCAGTACTTC	CASSPSLQETQYF
TRBV11-2	few	TRBD1	TRBJ2-1	TGTGCCAGCAGCTTTGGGACAGGGGTTTATGAGCAGTTCTTC	CASSFGTGVYEQFF
TRBV2	NA	NA	TRBJ1-4	TGTGCCAGCAGTGAAGACCTGACAGCGGAAAAACTGTTTTTT	CASSEDLTAEKLFF
TRBV11-2	NA	NA	TRBJ2-1	TGTGCCAGCAGCTTAGAGGCGGGATATGAGCAGTTCTTC	CASSLEAGYEQFF
TRBV7-2	few	NA	TRBJ2-7	TGTGCCAGCAGCCGTTCCCGAGGGCGCCAGTACGAGCAGTACTTC	CASSRSRGRQYEQYF
TRBV10-3	NA	NA	TRBJ2-1	TGTGCGGCCCAGGGGCTTTACAATGAGCAGTTCTTC	CAAQGLYNEQFF
TRBV28	NA	NA	TRBJ2-2	TGTGCCAGCATTTCCTATACATCGAACACCGGGGAGCTGTTTTTT	CASISYTSNTGELFF
TRBV4-1	few	NA	TRBJ2-2	TGCGCCAGCGAAAGTAAGGCCGGGGAGCTGTTTTTT	CASESKAGELFF
TRBV4-2	NA	TRBD2	TRBJ2-5	TGTGCCAGCAGCCAAGAGATAGGGCGGGAGGGCCGGGAGACCCAGTACTTC	CASSQEIGREGRETQYF
TRBV7-3	medium-sized	NA	TRBJ2-7	TGTGCCAGCTCAGAGGACATCGGTTCGTACGAGCAGTACTTC	CASSEDIGSYEQYF
TRBV4-1	NA	TRBD1	TRBJ1-1	TGCGCCAGCAGCCACTCGACAGGGGGGTCGAACACTGAAGCTTTCTTT	CASSHSTGGSNTEAFF
TRBV6-1	few	TRBD2	TRBJ2-5	TGTGCCAGCAGTGAAGTAGGGACTAGCGGGAGTGGACAAGAGACCCAGTACTTC	CASSEVGTSGSGQETQYF
TRBV29-1	NA	NA	TRBJ2-5	TGCAGCGTTGAAGACCCAGTGGAGACCCAGTACTTC	CSVEDPVETQYF
TRBV2	NA	TRBD1	TRBJ2-1	TGTGCCAGCAACGGGGACAGCCACTCCTACAATGAGCAGTTCTTC	CASNGDSHSYNEQFF